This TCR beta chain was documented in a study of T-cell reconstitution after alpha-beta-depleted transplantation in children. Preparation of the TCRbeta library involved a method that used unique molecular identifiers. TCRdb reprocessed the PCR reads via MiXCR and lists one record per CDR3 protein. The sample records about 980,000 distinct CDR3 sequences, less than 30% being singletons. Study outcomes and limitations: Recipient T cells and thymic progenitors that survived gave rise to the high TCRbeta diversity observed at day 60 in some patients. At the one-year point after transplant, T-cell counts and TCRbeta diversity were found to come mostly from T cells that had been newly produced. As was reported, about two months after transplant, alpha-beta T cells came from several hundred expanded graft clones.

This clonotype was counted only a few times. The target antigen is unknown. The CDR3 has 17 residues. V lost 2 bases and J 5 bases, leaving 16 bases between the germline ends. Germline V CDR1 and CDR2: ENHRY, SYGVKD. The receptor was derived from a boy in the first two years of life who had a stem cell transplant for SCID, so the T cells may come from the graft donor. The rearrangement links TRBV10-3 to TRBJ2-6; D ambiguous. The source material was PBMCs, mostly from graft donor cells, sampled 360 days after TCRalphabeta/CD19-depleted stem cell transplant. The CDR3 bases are TGTGCCATCAGTGAGACGGACCGACCTCTTAGGGCCAACGTCCTGACTTTC. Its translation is CAISETDRPLRANVLTF.